The 2 T cell receptor beta chains below come from one sample, sequenced in a study of STAT5B mutations in CD4+ large granular lymphocyte leukemia. The protocol was immunoSEQ multiplex PCR, while the TCRdb copy is restricted to in-frame clones and leaves out a portion. The repertoire holds approximately 21,000 clones, with approximately 80% as singletons. Sequenced: CD4+ T cells from blood buffy coats. All receptors come from a human donor in good health.

The V gene is TRBV6-1, the J gene TRBJ2-1; TRBD2 matches at 16 bases. Looked up from germline, CDR1 is MNHNS and CDR2 is SASEGT. V shed 4 bases, J shed 6 bases, and the junction held 6 bases outside the gene matches. The CDR3 spans 17 residues. Written as DNA, the CDR3 is TGTGCCAGCAGTGGGGAAGGGACTAGCGGGAGGGTCAATGAGCAGTTCTTC. This codes for CASSGEGTSGRVNEQFF.

This sequence joins TRBV2 and TRBJ2-1; TRBD2 agrees at 8 bases. V dropped 5 bases and J dropped 4; count of bases not matched to a gene: 7. This CDR3 contains 15 residues. Germline V gene lookup returns CDR1 SNHLY and CDR2 FYNNEI. The DNA of the CDR3 is TGTGCCAGCAGTAGAGCGGGAGCCCCTTACAATGAGCAGTTCTTC. This encodes CASSRAGAPYNEQFF.